Listed below are T cell receptor beta chains from one sample, sequenced in a study of vaccination effects on CD4 cells after COVID-19. These receptors' antigens are unknown. Repertoires were generated with immunoSEQ multiplex PCR, while TCRdb's copy carries only in-frame clones and drops some. The table has about 41,000 clones, under 70% seen once. The sample was CD4+ T cells from PBMCs cultured with HCoV-OC43 spike peptides, taken before COVID-19 vaccination. The receptors come from a human donor who received a COVID-19 vaccine. CDR3s include the opening cysteine and the closing phenylalanine or tryptophan. The D gene is left open where the match is weak.

d_call,j_call,v_call,cdr3_aa
TRBD1,TRBJ1-4,TRBV4-1,CASSLSRTGLLTNEKLFF
TRBD1,TRBJ2-1,TRBV28,CASRGTVNSYNEQFF
-,TRBJ2-7,TRBV6-6,CASSDRWGFSNEQYF
-,TRBJ2-1,TRBV30,CAWSVRGNEQFF
-,TRBJ1-2,TRBV30,CAWSFGGRDYGYTF
-,TRBJ1-2,TRBV30,CAWSGPVRGWDYGYTF
-,TRBJ1-1,TRBV27,CASSYVVGTEAFF
TRBD1,TRBJ1-2,TRBV9,CASSGGPRDRGQIYGYTF
-,TRBJ1-1,TRBV5-1,CASSSGTPNTEAFF
-,TRBJ2-5,TRBV4-2,CASSQRRSSQETQYF
TRBD2,TRBJ2-7,TRBV11-2,CASSLWASGSVFEQYF
TRBD1,TRBJ1-5,TRBV14,CASSQRGTGDRYSNQPQHF
TRBD1,TRBJ1-1,TRBV6-6,CASSYTGQGRIGAFF
-,TRBJ2-2,TRBV28,CASSPRFPGELFF
TRBD1,TRBJ1-1,TRBV19,CASMDRVNTEAFF
-,TRBJ1-5,TRBV15,CATSGRVGQPQHF
TRBD1,TRBJ1-3,TRBV4-2,CASSQEDRGPGNTIYF
-,TRBJ2-1,TRBV7-2,CASSFRRSYNEQFF
-,TRBJ2-1,TRBV30,CAWSVLFPVGNEQFF
-,TRBJ2-1,TRBV24-1,CATSDFTGTETYNEQFF
TRBD1,TRBJ2-1,TRBV5-8,CASSLGRASDRAYNEQFF
TRBD1,TRBJ1-1,TRBV11-2,CASSPRGLGRGRNTEAFF
-,TRBJ2-3,TRBV28,CASSPPIVADTQYF
-,TRBJ1-1,TRBV11-2,CASSSLGGNTEAFF
TRBD2,TRBJ2-5,TRBV11-2,CASSPGLAGVARAETQYF
-,TRBJ2-1,TRBV10-3,CAISGQLGSGTGQFF
-,TRBJ2-7,TRBV30,CAWSKGGSYEQYF
TRBD1,TRBJ1-5,TRBV6-5,CASSYSGQGNQPQHF
-,TRBJ2-2,TRBV28,CASQVAGELFF
-,TRBJ1-1,TRBV5-1,CASSYTVRGTEAFF
TRBD1,TRBJ1-2,TRBV25-1,CASSEARYQGAGGYTF
-,TRBJ1-2,TRBV12-3/TRBV12-4,CASSHNLGYGYTF
-,TRBJ2-7,TRBV5-1,CASSHRQGGDYEQYF
-,TRBJ1-4,TRBV25-1,CASSEVFRFANEKLFF
-,TRBJ2-7,TRBV28,CASSLSGQFGPYEQYF
TRBD1,TRBJ1-1,TRBV19,CASSTRDRAVPNTEAFF
TRBD2,TRBJ2-7,TRBV5-1,CASSPTGLAGGYEQYF
TRBD1,TRBJ1-2,TRBV30,CAWSVPQQGDYGYTF
-,TRBJ1-3,TRBV7-9,CASTGNTIYF
TRBD1,TRBJ1-4,TRBV30,CAGNGNRGSGEKLFF
-,TRBJ2-5,TRBV10-3,CAITGAREETQYF
TRBD1,TRBJ1-1,TRBV9,CASSIGTGGGEAFF
-,TRBJ2-5,TRBV7-9,CASSLAGIQETQYF
-,TRBJ1-5,TRBV7-2,CASSFRHGGGNQPQHF
TRBD1,TRBJ2-7,TRBV5-4,CASSTRQGGMYEQYF
-,TRBJ1-1,TRBV18,CASSPKGGNTEAFF
-,TRBJ1-3,TRBV27,CASSLSAGQLDTIYF
-,TRBJ1-2,TRBV7-2,CASSVDSKYGYTF
TRBD2,TRBJ2-3,TRBV5-1,CASSAGLAGVTDTQYF
-,TRBJ2-7,TRBV28,CASSLPGYEQYF
TRBD1,TRBJ1-1,TRBV15,CATSGGTGWDTEAFF
-,TRBJ1-5,TRBV3-1/TRBV3-2,CASSRQSNQPQHF
TRBD1,TRBJ2-3,TRBV6-5,CASSYSRQGETDTQYF